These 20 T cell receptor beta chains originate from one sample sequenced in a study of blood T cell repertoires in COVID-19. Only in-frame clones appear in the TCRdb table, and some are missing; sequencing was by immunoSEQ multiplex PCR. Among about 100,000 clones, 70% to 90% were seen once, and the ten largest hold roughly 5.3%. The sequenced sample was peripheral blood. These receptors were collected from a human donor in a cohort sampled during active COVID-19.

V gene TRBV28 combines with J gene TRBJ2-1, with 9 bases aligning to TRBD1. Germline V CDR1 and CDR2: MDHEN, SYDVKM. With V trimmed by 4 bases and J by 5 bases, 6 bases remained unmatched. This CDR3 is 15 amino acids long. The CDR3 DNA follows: TGTGCCAGCAGTTCCTCCGGGACAGGGCACAATGAGCAGTTCTTC. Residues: CASSSSGTGHNEQFF.

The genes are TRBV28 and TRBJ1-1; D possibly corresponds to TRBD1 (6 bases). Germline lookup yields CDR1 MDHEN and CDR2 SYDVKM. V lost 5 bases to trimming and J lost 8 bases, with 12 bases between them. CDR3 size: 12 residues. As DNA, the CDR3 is TGTGCCAGCAGTAACAGGGTGTCCGAAGCTTTCTTT. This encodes CASSNRVSEAFF. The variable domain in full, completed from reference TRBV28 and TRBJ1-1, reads DVKVTQSSRYLVKRTGEKVFLECVQDMDHENMFWYRQDPGLGLRLIYFSYDVKMKEKGDIPEGYSVSREKKERFSLILESASTNQTSMYLCASSNRVSEAFFGQGTRLTVV.

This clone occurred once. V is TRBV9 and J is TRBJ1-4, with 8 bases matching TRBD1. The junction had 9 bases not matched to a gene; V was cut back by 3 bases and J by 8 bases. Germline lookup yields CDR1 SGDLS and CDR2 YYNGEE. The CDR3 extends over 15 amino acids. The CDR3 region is CASSAQGALTEKLFF. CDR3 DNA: TGTGCCAGCAGCGCGCAGGGGGCTCTTACGGAAAAACTGTTTTTT.

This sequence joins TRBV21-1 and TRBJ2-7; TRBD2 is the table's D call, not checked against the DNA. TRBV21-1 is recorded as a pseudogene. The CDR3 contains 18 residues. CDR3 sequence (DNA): TGTGCCAGCAGCAACCCACCAAAGGGAGGAGGACTCGCCTACGAGCAGTACTTC. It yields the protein CASSNPPKGGGLAYEQYF.

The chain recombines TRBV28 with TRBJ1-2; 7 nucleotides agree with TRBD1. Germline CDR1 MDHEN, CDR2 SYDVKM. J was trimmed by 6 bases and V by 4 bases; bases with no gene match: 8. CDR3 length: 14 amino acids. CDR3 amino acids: CASSSGQFPDGYTF. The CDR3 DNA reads TGTGCCAGCAGTTCGGGACAGTTCCCGGATGGCTACACCTTC.

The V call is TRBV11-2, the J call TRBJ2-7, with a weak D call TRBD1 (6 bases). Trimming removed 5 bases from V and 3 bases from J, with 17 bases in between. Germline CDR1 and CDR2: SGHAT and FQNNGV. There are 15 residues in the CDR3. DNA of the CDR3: TGTGCCAGCAGCGTCTCCCCGACAGGCAACTACGAGCAGTACTTC. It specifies CASSVSPTGNYEQYF.

The CDR3 sequence is CASSFIAGDLYNEQFF. The CDR3 bases are TGTGCCAGCAGCTTTATAGCGGGGGACCTCTACAATGAGCAGTTCTTC. The chain joins TRBV7-2 to TRBJ2-1, with TRBD2 matching 9 bases. There are 16 residues in the CDR3. V was clipped by 3 bases and J by 3 bases; unmatched bases: 6. Per germline, CDR1 SGHTA and CDR2 FQGNSA.

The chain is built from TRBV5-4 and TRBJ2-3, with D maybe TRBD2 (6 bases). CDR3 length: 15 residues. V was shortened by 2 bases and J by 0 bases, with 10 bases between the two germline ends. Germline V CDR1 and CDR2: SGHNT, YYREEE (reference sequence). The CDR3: CASSLQRASTDTQYF. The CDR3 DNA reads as TGTGCCAGCAGCTTACAGCGGGCGAGCACAGATACGCAGTATTTT. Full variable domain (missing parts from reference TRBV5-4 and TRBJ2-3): ETGVTQSPTHLIKTRGQQVTLRCSSQSGHNTVSWYQQALGQGPQFIFQYYREEENGRGNFPPRFSGLQFPNYSSELNVNALELDDSALYLCASSLQRASTDTQYFGPGTRLTVL.

CDR3 region: CASRPQGVYEQYF. CDR3 coding DNA: TGTGCCAGCCGACCACAGGGAGTCTACGAGCAGTACTTC. V gene TRBV12-3 or TRBV12-4 combines with J gene TRBJ2-7; D possibly corresponds to TRBD1 (6 bases). The CDR3 is 13 residues long. Trimming took 8 bases from V and 3 from J, leaving 14 bases between them.

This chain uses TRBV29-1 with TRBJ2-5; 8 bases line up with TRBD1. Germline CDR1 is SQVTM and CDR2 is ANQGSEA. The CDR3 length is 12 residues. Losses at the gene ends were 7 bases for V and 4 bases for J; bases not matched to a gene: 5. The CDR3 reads CSGTTGGETQYF. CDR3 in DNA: TGCAGCGGCACTACAGGGGGAGAGACCCAGTACTTC.

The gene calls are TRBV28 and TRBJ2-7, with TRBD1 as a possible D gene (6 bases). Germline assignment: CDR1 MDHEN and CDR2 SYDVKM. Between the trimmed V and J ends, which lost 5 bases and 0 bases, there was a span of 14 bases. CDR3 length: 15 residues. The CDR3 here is CASSTGTWGSYEQYF. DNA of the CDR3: TGTGCCAGCAGTACCGGGACATGGGGCTCCTACGAGCAGTACTTC.

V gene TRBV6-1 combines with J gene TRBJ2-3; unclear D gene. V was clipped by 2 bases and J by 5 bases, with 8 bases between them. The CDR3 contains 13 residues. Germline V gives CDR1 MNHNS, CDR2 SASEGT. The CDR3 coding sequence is TGTGCCAGCAGTGAATGGGCTGAAGATACGCAGTATTTT. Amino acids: CASSEWAEDTQYF.

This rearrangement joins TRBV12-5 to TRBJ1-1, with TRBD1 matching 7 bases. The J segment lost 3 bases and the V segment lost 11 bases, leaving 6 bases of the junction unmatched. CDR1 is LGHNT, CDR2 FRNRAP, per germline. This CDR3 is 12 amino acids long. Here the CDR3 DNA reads TGTGCTGGAGAGGGGGCCTACACTGAAGCTTTCTTT. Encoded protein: CAGEGAYTEAFF.

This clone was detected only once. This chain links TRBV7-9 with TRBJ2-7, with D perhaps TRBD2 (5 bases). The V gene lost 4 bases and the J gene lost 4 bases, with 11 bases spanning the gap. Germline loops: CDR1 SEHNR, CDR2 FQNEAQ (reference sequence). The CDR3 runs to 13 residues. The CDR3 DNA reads TGTGCCAGCAGCTCGAGGGCGGAGTACGAGCAGTACTTC. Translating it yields CASSSRAEYEQYF.

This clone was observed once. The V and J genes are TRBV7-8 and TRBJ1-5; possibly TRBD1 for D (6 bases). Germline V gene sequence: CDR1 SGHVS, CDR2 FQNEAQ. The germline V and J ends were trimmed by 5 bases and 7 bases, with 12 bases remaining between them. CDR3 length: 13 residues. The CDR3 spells CASSKGGEQPQHF. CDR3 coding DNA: TGTGCCAGCAGCAAAGGGGGGGAGCAGCCCCAGCATTTT.

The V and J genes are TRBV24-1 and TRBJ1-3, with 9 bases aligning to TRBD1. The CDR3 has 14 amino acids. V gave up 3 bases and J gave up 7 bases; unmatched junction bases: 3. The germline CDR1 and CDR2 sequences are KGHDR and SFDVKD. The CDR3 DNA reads TGTGCCACCAGTGATCCCGGACAGGGGAACACCATATATTTT. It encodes CATSDPGQGNTIYF.

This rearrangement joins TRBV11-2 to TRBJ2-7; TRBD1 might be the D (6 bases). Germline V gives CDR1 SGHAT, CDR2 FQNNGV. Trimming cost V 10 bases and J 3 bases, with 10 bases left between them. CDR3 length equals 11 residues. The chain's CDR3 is CATKQGYEQYF. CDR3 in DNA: TGTGCCACGAAACAGGGCTACGAGCAGTACTTC. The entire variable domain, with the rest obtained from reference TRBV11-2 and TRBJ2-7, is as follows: EAGVAQSPRYKIIEKRQSVAFWCNPISGHATLYWYQQILGQGPKLLIQFQNNGVVDDSQLPKDRFSAERLKGVDSTLKIQPAKLEDSAVYLCATKQGYEQYFGPGTRLTVT.

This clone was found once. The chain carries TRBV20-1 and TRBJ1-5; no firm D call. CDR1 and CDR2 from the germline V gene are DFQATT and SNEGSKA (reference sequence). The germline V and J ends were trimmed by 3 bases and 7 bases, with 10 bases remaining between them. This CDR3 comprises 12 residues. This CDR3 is CSASKRGQPQHF. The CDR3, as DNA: TGCAGTGCTAGTAAGCGAGGGCAGCCCCAGCATTTT.

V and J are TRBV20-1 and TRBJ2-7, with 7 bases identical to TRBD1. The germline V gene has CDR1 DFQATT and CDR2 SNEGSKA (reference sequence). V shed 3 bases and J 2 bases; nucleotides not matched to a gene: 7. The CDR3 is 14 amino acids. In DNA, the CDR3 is TGCAGTGCTAGTGACGACAGGGTCCCCTACGAGCAGTACTTC. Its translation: CSASDDRVPYEQYF.

The DNA of the CDR3 is TGTGCCACCAGCAGAGATCGGGGGGCCTACAATGAGCAGTTCTTC. Its protein is CATSRDRGAYNEQFF. The chain uses TRBV15 and TRBJ2-1; 7 bases align to TRBD2. Trimming at V came to 0 bases and at J to 2 bases, leaving 1 base not matched to a gene. CDR1 LNHNV and CDR2 YYDKDF come from the germline V gene (reference sequence). The CDR3 has 15 residues.